The 2 T cell receptor beta chains presented below share a single source sample, sequenced in a study of response to subunit inactivated influenza vaccine. MiXCR, applied by TCRdb to the RT-PCR reads, yields one record per CDR3 protein. The sample records a few hundred thousand distinct CDR3 sequences, approximately 10% being singletons. The data also belong to a second study, concerning T cells expressing NK-cell markers. Turning to that study: UMI-tagged 5'RACE template switching yielded the TCR beta cDNA.

Sequencing used PBMCs from blood, obtained on the day of vaccination. The source is a man aged 50 or older who received an inactivated influenza vaccine.

The chain has TRBV4-1 and TRBJ1-4; D call uncertain. CDR3 length equals 13 residues. Trimming took off 6 bases at V and 4 bases at J, with 9 bases between the two ends. Germline values: CDR1 MGHRA, CDR2 YSYEKL. This CDR3 is CASRPWSNEKLFF. The DNA of the CDR3 is TGCGCCAGCAGACCTTGGAGTAATGAAAAACTGTTTTTT.

In its sample, this clonotype was seen a few times. The chain is built from TRBV6-2 or TRBV6-3 and TRBJ2-2, with D uncertain. V was trimmed by 2 bases and J by 4 bases, leaving 5 bases between them. The CDR3 runs to 13 residues. The germline CDR1 and CDR2 sequences are MNHEY and SVGEGT. CDR3 DNA: TGTGCCAGCAGTTACCACAGCACCGGGGAGCTGTTTTTT. Translating it yields CASSYHSTGELFF.